This TCR beta chain stems from a study of blood T cell repertoires in COVID-19. As for the study in general: Nucleic acid was either cDNA or gDNA, and it came from T cells, B-cell-depleted T cells, or PBMCs.

The germline CDR1 and CDR2 sequences are DFQATT and SNEGSKA (reference sequence). This CDR3 comprises 11 residues. The V end was cut by 6 bases, the J end by 3 bases, with 9 bases between. Original handling: It was from reference gene primer amplification that nucleated cell counts were estimated. Assay used: immunoSEQ multiplex PCR; TCRdb lists only in-frame clones, some missing. That table supplies the V and J calls and clone size; D and trimming were determined from the DNA. The sample shows 70,000 to 85,000 clones, roughly 82% of them seen only once. The TCR originated in a man older than 75 with acute or convalescent COVID-19. This rearrangement joins TRBV20-1 to TRBJ2-7, with D perhaps TRBD2 (5 bases). The source material was peripheral blood. CDR3 amino acids: CSAGSNYEQYF. The CDR3 nucleotides are TGCAGTGCGGGGAGCAACTACGAGCAGTACTTC.